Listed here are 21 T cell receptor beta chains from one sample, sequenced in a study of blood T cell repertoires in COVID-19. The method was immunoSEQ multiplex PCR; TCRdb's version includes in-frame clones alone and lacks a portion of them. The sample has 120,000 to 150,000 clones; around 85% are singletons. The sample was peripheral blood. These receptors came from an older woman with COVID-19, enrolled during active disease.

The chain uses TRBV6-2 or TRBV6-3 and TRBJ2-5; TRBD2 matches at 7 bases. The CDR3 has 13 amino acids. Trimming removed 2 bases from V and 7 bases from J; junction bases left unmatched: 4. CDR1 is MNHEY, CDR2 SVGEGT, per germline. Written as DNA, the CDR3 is TGTGCCAGCAGTTACCCCGGGGGGTTGACCCAGTACTTC. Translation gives CASSYPGGLTQYF.

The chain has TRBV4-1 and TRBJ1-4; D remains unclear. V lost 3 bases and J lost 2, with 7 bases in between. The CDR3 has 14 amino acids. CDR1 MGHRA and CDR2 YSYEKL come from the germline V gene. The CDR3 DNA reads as TGCGCCAGCAGCCATGCCGCGACTAATGAAAAACTGTTTTTT. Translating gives CASSHAATNEKLFF.

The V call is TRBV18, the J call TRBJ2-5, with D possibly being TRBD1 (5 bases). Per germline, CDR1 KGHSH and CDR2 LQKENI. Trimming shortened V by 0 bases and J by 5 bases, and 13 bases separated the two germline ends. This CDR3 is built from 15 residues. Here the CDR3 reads CASSPPGLTAETQYF. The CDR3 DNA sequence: TGTGCCAGCTCACCACCGGGCCTGACAGCGGAGACCCAGTACTTC.

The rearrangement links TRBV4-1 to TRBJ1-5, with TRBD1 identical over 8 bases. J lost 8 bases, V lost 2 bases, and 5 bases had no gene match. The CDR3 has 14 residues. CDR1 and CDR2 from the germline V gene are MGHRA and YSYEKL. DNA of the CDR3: TGCGCCAGCAGCCAACAGGGGGCTGGGGAGCCCCAGCATTTT. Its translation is CASSQQGAGEPQHF.

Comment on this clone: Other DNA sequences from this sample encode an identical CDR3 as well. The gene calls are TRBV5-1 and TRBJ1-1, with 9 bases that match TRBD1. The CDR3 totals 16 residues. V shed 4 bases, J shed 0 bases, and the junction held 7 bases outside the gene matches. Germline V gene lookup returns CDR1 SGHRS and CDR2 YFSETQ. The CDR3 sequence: CASSIRDRAMNTEAFF. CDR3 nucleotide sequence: TGCGCCAGCAGCATCCGGGACAGGGCCATGAACACTGAAGCTTTCTTT.

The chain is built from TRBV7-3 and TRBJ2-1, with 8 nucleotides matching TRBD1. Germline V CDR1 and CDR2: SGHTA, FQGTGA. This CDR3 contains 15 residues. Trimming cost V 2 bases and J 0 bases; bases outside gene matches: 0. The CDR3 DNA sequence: TGTGCCAGCAGCTTAGACAGGGGCTCCTACAATGAGCAGTTCTTC. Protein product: CASSLDRGSYNEQFF.

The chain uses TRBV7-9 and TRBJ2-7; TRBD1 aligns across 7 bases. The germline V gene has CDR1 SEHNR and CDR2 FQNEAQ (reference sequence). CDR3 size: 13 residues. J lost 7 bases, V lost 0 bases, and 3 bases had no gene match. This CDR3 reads CASSLAGQTEQYF. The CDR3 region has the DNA TGTGCCAGCAGCTTAGCGGGACAGACAGAGCAGTACTTC.

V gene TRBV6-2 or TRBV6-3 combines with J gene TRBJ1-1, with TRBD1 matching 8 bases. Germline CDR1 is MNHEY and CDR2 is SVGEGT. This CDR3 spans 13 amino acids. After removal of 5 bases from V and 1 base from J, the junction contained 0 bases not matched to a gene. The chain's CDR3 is CASSDRGNTEAFF. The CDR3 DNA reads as TGTGCCAGCAGTGACAGGGGGAACACTGAAGCTTTCTTT.

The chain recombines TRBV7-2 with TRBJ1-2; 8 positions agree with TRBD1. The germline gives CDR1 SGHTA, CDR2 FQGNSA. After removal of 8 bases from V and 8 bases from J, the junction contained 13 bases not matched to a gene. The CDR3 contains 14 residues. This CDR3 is CASLPGQEERGYTF. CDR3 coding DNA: TGTGCCAGCTTACCGGGACAGGAGGAGAGGGGCTACACCTTC. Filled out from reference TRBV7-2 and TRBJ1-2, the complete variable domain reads GAGVSQSPSNKVTEKGKDVELRCDPISGHTALYWYRQSLGQGLEFLIYFQGNSAPDKSGLPSDRFSAERTGGSVSTLTIQRTQQEDSAVYLCASLPGQEERGYTFGSGTRLTVV.

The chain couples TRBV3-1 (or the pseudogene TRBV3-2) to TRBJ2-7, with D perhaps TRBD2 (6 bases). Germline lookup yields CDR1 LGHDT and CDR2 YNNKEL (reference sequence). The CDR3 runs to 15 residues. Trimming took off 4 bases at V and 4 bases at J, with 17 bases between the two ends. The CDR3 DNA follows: TGTGCCAGCAGCCGGATGAACGGGGGAAGATACGAGCAGTACTTC. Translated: CASSRMNGGRYEQYF.

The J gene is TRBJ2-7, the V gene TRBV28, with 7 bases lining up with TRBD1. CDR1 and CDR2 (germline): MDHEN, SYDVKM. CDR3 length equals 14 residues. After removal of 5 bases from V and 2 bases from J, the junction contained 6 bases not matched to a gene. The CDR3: CASSILDRTYEQYF. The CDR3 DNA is TGTGCCAGCAGTATACTGGACAGGACCTACGAGCAGTACTTC.

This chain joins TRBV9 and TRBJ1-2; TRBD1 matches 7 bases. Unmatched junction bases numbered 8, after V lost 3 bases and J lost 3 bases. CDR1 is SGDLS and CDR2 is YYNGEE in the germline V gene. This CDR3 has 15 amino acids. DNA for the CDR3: TGTGCCAGCAGCGGCGATCAGGGGGTTTACTATGGCTACACCTTC. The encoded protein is CASSGDQGVYYGYTF.

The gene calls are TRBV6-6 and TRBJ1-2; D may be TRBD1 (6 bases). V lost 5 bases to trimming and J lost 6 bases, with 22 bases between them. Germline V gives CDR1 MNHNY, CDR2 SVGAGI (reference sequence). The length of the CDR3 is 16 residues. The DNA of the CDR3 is TGTGCCAGCAGTATTAAGACAGGCCCCACGGTGGATGGCTACACCTTC. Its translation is CASSIKTGPTVDGYTF.

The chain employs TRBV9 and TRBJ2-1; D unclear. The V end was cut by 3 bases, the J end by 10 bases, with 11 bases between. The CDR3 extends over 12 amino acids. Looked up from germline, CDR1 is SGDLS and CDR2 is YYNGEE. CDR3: CASSGAPGEQFF. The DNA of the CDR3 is TGTGCCAGCAGCGGAGCCCCCGGGGAGCAGTTCTTC.

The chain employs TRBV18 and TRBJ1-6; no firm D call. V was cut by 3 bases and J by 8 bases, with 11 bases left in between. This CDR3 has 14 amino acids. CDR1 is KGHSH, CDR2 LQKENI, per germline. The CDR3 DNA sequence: TGTGCCAGCTCACCGTCGACATCTGATTCACCCCTCCACTTT. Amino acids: CASSPSTSDSPLHF.

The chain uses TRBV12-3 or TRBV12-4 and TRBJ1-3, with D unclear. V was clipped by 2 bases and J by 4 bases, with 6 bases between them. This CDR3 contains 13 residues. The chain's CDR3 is CASSLQAGNTIYF. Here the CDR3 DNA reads TGTGCCAGCAGTTTACAAGCGGGAAACACCATATATTTT.

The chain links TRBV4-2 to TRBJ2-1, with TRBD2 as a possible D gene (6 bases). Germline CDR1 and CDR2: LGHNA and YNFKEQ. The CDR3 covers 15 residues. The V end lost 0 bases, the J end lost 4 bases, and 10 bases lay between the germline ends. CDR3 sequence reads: CASSQDPGGYNEQFF. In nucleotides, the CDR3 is TGTGCCAGCAGCCAAGATCCCGGGGGTTACAATGAGCAGTTCTTC.

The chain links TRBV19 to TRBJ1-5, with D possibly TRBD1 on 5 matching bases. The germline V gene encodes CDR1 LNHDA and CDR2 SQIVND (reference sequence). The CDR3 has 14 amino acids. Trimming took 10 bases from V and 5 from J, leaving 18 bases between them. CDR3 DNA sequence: TGTGCCACTCAGCGGGGGGGTGGGCATCAGCCCCAGCATTTT. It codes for CATQRGGGHQPQHF.

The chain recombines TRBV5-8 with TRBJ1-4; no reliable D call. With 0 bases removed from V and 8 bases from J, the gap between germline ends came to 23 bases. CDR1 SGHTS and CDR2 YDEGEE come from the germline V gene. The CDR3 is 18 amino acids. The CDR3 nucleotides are TGTGCCAGCAGCTTGGTATCCGGTGGTGTCGCCGGAGGCGAAAAACTGTTTTTT. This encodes CASSLVSGGVAGGEKLFF.

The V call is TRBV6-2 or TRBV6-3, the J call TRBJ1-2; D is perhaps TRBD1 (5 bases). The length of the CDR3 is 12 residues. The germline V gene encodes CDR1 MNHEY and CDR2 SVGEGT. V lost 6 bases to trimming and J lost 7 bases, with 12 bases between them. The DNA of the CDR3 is TGTGCCAGCAGCCTACCAGGGCCTGGCTACACCTTC. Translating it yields CASSLPGPGYTF.

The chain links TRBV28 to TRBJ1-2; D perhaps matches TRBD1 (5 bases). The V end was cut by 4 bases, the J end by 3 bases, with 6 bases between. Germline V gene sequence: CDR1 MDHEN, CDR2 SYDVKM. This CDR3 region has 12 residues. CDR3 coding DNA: TGTGCCAGCAGTTGGGGCGACTATGGCTACACCTTC. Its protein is CASSWGDYGYTF.